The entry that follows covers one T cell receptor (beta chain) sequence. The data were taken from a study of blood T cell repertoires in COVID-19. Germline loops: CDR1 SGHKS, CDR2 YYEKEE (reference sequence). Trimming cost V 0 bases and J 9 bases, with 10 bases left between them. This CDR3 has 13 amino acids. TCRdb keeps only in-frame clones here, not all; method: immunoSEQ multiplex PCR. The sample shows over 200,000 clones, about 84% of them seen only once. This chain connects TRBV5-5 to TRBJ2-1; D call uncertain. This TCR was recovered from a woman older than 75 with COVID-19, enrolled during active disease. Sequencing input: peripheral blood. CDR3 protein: CASSLEPPGEQFF. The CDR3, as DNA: TGTGCCAGCAGCTTGGAGCCACCTGGTGAGCAGTTCTTC.